Listed below are T cell receptor beta chains from one sample, sequenced in a study of CD8+CD57+ T cells in acquired aplastic anemia. One entry per CDR3 protein results from TCRdb running MiXCR on the reads. Of about 180,000 distinct CDR3 sequences in the sample, less than 55% are singletons; the top ten hold about 2.9%. Sequenced material: sorted CD4+, CD8+, or CD8+CD57+ T cells (not recorded which) from PBMCs. The receptors were gathered from a human donor in good health. Each CDR3 is given with its conserved first and last residue. Fields, in order: J gene, V gene, CDR3 protein.

TRBJ2-5	TRBV6-1	CASSGSSGSWETQYF
TRBJ1-2	TRBV29-1	CSAVGTVHGYTF
TRBJ2-4	TRBV20-1	CSASQGAENIQYF
TRBJ1-5	TRBV7-9	CASTQMDQPQHF
TRBJ2-3	TRBV29-1	CSVLRVDTDTQYF
TRBJ2-7	TRBV6-5	CASGSLPGQKNYKQYF
TRBJ2-3	TRBV9	CASSAGTSAGDTQYF
TRBJ2-7	TRBV20-1	CSAARRGRLSYEQYF
TRBJ2-1	TRBV11-3	CASNHQGGLLLGNEQFF
TRBJ1-1	TRBV5-1	CASSLGGTDLGTEAFF
TRBJ1-2	TRBV10-3	CAISESGSYRVNYGYTF
TRBJ1-4	TRBV5-1	CASSTTGTAYEKLFF
TRBJ1-1	TRBV2	CASPTMSTEAFF
TRBJ2-4	TRBV4-2	CASSPAAPGTGEVRDIQYF
TRBJ1-2	TRBV29-1	CSVGTAGGYAF
TRBJ2-2	TRBV7-8	CASSFLGLAGATGELFF
TRBJ1-1	TRBV2	CASSDGGVNTEAFF
TRBJ2-3	TRBV15	CATSRGSGTRGTDTQYF
TRBJ1-2	TRBV19	CASSQGADGYTF
TRBJ2-5	TRBV7-3	CASSLQAGAGETQYF
TRBJ1-5	TRBV20-1	CSAIRGSGSLGPQHF
TRBJ2-7	TRBV11-2	CASSSLPGEQYF
TRBJ2-3	TRBV25-1	CATSRDRVTDTQYF
TRBJ1-2	TRBV2	CASKSPDNEPYGYTF
TRBJ2-2	TRBV19	CASSWRSTGELFF
TRBJ2-6	TRBV4-1	CASNRGSGANVLTF
TRBJ1-1	TRBV2	CASSFRANTEAFF
TRBJ2-7	TRBV12-3/TRBV12-4	CASSSQGGRLYEQYF
TRBJ1-1	TRBV10-3	CAISGTGLNTEAFF
TRBJ2-7	TRBV5-5	CASSLLRGTVYEQYF
TRBJ2-7	TRBV20-1	CSASNPGSSYEQYF
TRBJ2-2	TRBV24-1	CATRARGPGELFF
TRBJ2-1	TRBV19	CASGRSSYNEQFF
TRBJ2-6	TRBV24-1	CATSDRWTTGANVLTF
TRBJ2-7	TRBV7-9	CASNLNGAEQYF
TRBJ1-3	TRBV10-3	CAGKTGTGDNSGNTIYF
TRBJ1-1	TRBV7-9	CATGGHMNTEAFF
TRBJ2-2	TRBV2	CASSEGQGVIGELFF
TRBJ1-1	TRBV30	CAWSVEVGQGVEAFF
TRBJ2-3	TRBV10-3	CATATDLTSTDTQYF
TRBJ2-5	TRBV5-8	CASSLLDRIQETQYF
TRBJ2-1	TRBV2	CASRAGQGVHEQFF
TRBJ2-1	TRBV29-1	CSVFPWAGGNEQFF
TRBJ2-1	TRBV11-1	CASSLPQASGRNEQFF
TRBJ2-1	TRBV29-1	CSVLRRGAGNEQFF
TRBJ2-2	TRBV14	CASSLSRTGELFF
TRBJ2-1	TRBV20-1	CSARRILASSYNEQFF
TRBJ2-7	TRBV4-1	CASSHTSSYEQYF
TRBJ1-2	TRBV19	CASSVLRQTNLYGYTF
TRBJ2-7	TRBV7-2	CASSPLLGSYEQYF
TRBJ2-1	TRBV15	CATSRDLPRSGHEQFF
TRBJ2-7	TRBV5-6	CASRRHGGSYEQYF
TRBJ1-2	TRBV4-2	CASSQDRGRNGYTF
TRBJ2-5	TRBV6-2/TRBV6-3	CASSRTGQNQETQYF
TRBJ2-7	TRBV20-1	CSASGRPGLGAGPYEQYF